The 10 T cell receptor beta chains reported below all come from one sample, sequenced in a study of siplizumab effects on memory and regulatory T cells. The assay was immunoSEQ multiplex PCR, and TCRdb's table has in-frame clones only and misses some. The data contain 55,000 to 70,000 clones, approximately 93% of them singletons. Sample: CD8+ T cells sorted from blood. The receptor set was obtained from a human donor in good health.

The genes are TRBV6-6 and TRBJ2-7; 7 bases agree with TRBD1. Unmatched junction bases numbered 6, after V lost 5 bases and J lost 2 bases. In germline, CDR1 is MNHNY, CDR2 SVGAGI (reference sequence). The CDR3 loop spans 14 amino acids. This chain's CDR3 is CASSPGQIPYEQYF. CDR3 nucleotide sequence: TGTGCCAGCAGTCCGGGACAGATCCCCTACGAGCAGTACTTC.

The CDR3 loop is CAIRPGQGYNEQFF. The CDR3 coding sequence is TGTGCCATCCGACCGGGACAGGGGTACAATGAGCAGTTCTTC. The V call is TRBV6-1, the J call TRBJ2-1; 10 bases line up with TRBD1. Germline V gene lookup returns CDR1 MNHNS and CDR2 SASEGT. The CDR3 extends over 14 amino acids. J lost 4 bases, V lost 10 bases, and 7 bases had no gene match.

With respect to this clone: This clone may be a read error of a much larger clone one base away. V is TRBV6-6 and J is TRBJ2-1; D gene ambiguous. This CDR3 spans 13 amino acids. V lost 6 bases and J lost 0, with 6 bases in between. The germline gives CDR1 MNHNY, CDR2 SVGAGI (reference sequence). CDR3 loop: CASSASSYNEQFF. Written as DNA, the CDR3 is TGTGCCAGCAGCGCTAGCTCCTACAATGAGCAGTTCTTC.

The rearrangement uses TRBV9 and TRBJ2-1; 16 nucleotides match TRBD2. The CDR3 totals 16 residues. J gave up 7 bases and V 4 bases, and 5 bases lay outside the gene matches. Germline V gene data show CDR1 as SGDLS and CDR2 as YYNGEE. This chain's CDR3 is CASSTTGLAGGNEQFF. CDR3 nucleotides: TGTGCCAGCAGCACCACGGGACTAGCGGGAGGGAATGAGCAGTTCTTC. The full variable domain, its missing parts supplied by reference TRBV9 and TRBJ2-1, is DSGVTQTPKHLITATGQRVTLRCSPRSGDLSVYWYQQSLDQGLQFLIQYYNGEERAKGNILERFSAQQFPDLHSELNLSSLELGDSALYFCASSTTGLAGGNEQFFGPGTRLTVL.

The V gene is TRBV13, the J gene TRBJ1-1, with D tentatively TRBD1 (6 bases). From germline, CDR1 is PRHDT and CDR2 FYEKMQ (reference sequence). V gave up 3 bases and J gave up 1 base, with 9 bases separating them. CDR3 length: 14 amino acids. The CDR3 reads CASSFVGANTEAFF. Written as DNA, the CDR3 is TGTGCCAGCAGCTTCGTGGGGGCGAACACTGAAGCTTTCTTT.

CDR3 in amino acids: CASSIGLNYEQYF. In DNA, the CDR3 is TGTGCCAGTAGTATTGGACTGAACTACGAGCAGTACTTC. The gene calls are TRBV19 and TRBJ2-7; D may be TRBD2 (5 bases). CDR1 is LNHDA and CDR2 is SQIVND in the germline V gene (reference sequence). Trimming removed 3 bases at V and 3 bases at J, with 9 bases between. The CDR3 length is 13 residues.

The rearrangement joins TRBV30 to TRBJ1-2; unclear D gene. Trimming took 0 bases from V and 1 from J, leaving 12 bases between them. The CDR3 contains 15 residues. The germline CDR1 and CDR2 sequences are GTSNPN and SVGIG (reference sequence). The CDR3 is CAWSVPGGINYGYTF. CDR3 sequence (DNA): TGTGCCTGGAGTGTACCCGGTGGAATTAACTATGGCTACACCTTC.

This clone occurred once. The J gene is TRBJ1-1, the V gene TRBV27; tentatively, D is TRBD1 (6 bases). The CDR3 runs 14 residues. V was shortened by 8 bases and J by 2 bases, with 15 bases between the two germline ends. Germline V lookup: CDR1 MNHEY, CDR2 SMNVEV (reference sequence). The CDR3 loop reads CASASQGLNTEAFF. The CDR3 coding sequence is TGTGCCAGCGCCTCCCAGGGGCTTAACACTGAAGCTTTCTTT.

J is TRBJ2-7 and V is TRBV5-4; 10 positions agree with TRBD1. The germline V gene has CDR1 SGHNT and CDR2 YYREEE (reference sequence). The length of the CDR3 is 14 residues. V was clipped by 0 bases and J by 4 bases; unmatched bases: 1. This CDR3 reads CASSLGQGAYEQYF. CDR3 sequence (DNA): TGTGCCAGCAGCTTGGGACAGGGGGCTTACGAGCAGTACTTC.

The V and J genes are TRBV29-1 and TRBJ2-7; 7 bases line up with TRBD2. Germline CDR1 and CDR2: SQVTM and ANQGSEA. Unmatched junction bases numbered 9, after V lost 8 bases and J lost 5 bases. This CDR3 spans 12 amino acids. The CDR3 sequence is CSLLRELDEQYF. CDR3 DNA sequence: TGCAGCCTCTTGCGGGAGCTCGACGAGCAGTACTTC.